Following are 27 T cell receptor beta chains from one sample sequenced in a study of T cells in Graves' hyperthyroidism and ophthalmopathy. Regions amplified from RNA transcripts were the TCR beta CDR3 regions. The study used the HTBI primer set for a first-round RT-PCR of the TCR CDR3. MiXCR, applied by TCRdb to the multiplex PCR reads, yields one record per CDR3 protein. This sample has around 720,000 distinct CDR3 sequences, with around a third found just once. Sequences were obtained from blood. The receptors were gathered from a woman in her 40s with Graves' hyperthyroidism.

The rearrangement links TRBV29-1 to TRBJ2-2; no clear D gene. Trimming removed 3 bases at V and 1 base at J, with 3 bases between. The germline V gene has CDR1 SQVTM and CDR2 ANQGSEA. The CDR3 loop spans 12 amino acids. The CDR3 DNA reads TGCAGCGTTGATCGGAACACCGGGGAGCTGTTTTTT. Amino acid sequence: CSVDRNTGELFF.

This clonotype was recorded a few times. A read error may account for a junction end that differs from germline. The V and J genes are TRBV4-3 and TRBJ1-2; D might be TRBD1 (5 bases). The CDR3 has 12 amino acids. CDR1 is LGHNA, CDR2 YSLEER, per germline. CDR3 amino acids: CASSQDGGGHAF. CDR3 DNA: TGCGCCAGCAGCCAAGATGGGGGGGGTCACGCCTTC.

The chain has TRBV25-1 and TRBJ2-1; tentatively, D is TRBD1 (5 bases). Germline values: CDR1 MGHDK, CDR2 SYGVNS. The CDR3 totals 13 residues. With 10 bases removed from V and 4 bases from J, the gap between germline ends came to 14 bases. CDR3 sequence (DNA): TGTGCCACTACCAAACCAGGGTACAATGAGCAGTTCTTC. It translates to CATTKPGYNEQFF.

This clonotype was recorded at least ten times. The rearrangement uses TRBV19 and TRBJ2-6, with D unresolved. The germline gives CDR1 LNHDA, CDR2 SQIVND (reference sequence). This CDR3 region has 18 residues. Trimming pared 7 bases from V and 0 bases from J, leaving 19 bases between. CDR3 coding DNA: TGTGCCAGTACCCACCCGTCGGTGAGGCGCTCTGGGGCCAACGTCCTGACTTTC. This gives the protein CASTHPSVRRSGANVLTF.

This clonotype has only a few counts. This chain joins TRBV10-3 and TRBJ1-2, with 7 bases aligning to TRBD1. Germline values: CDR1 ENHRY, CDR2 SYGVKD. The junction had 10 bases not matched to a gene; V was cut back by 10 bases and J by 8 bases. This CDR3 spans 12 amino acids. The CDR3 DNA is TGTGCCACCCAGAGAGGGACAGTAGGCTACACCTTC. As protein: CATQRGTVGYTF.

This clonotype was observed many times. The V call is TRBV2, the J call TRBJ2-2; TRBD1 aligns across 8 bases. V lost 0 bases and J lost 1; bases outside the gene matches: 1. In germline, CDR1 is SNHLY, CDR2 FYNNEI. CDR3 length: 16 amino acids. This chain's CDR3 is CASSEAGTGNTGELFF. The CDR3 DNA follows: TGTGCCAGCAGTGAAGCGGGGACAGGGAACACCGGGGAGCTGTTTTTT. The entire variable domain, with the rest obtained from reference TRBV2 and TRBJ2-2, is as follows: EPEVTQTPSHQVTQMGQEVILRCVPISNHLYFYWYRQILGQKVEFLVSFYNNEISEKSEIFDDQFSVERPDGSNFTLKIRSTKLEDSAMYFCASSEAGTGNTGELFFGEGSRLTVL.

This clonotype was seen only a few times. The gene calls are TRBV14 and TRBJ1-6, with unresolved D. V dropped 1 base and J dropped 11 bases, with 15 bases sitting between them. CDR3 length equals 15 residues. From germline, CDR1 is SGHDN and CDR2 FVKESK. The CDR3 protein is CASSQAHLSLTPLHF. For the CDR3, the DNA is TGTGCCAGCAGCCAAGCCCACCTCTCGCTCACACCCCTCCACTTT.

This clonotype was detected many times. The V and J genes are TRBV7-2 and TRBJ1-1; D uncertain. Germline V gene sequence: CDR1 SGHTA, CDR2 FQGNSA. Trimming took off 2 bases at V and 3 bases at J, with 13 bases between the two ends. This CDR3 spans 15 amino acids. In nucleotides, the CDR3 is TGTGCCAGCAGCTTAATGGGCACACCGGACACTGAAGCTTTCTTT. Protein sequence: CASSLMGTPDTEAFF.

The chain uses TRBV5-6 and TRBJ2-7; 8 bases map to TRBD2. Germline lookup yields CDR1 SGHDT and CDR2 YYEEEE. CDR3 size: 16 residues. V gave up 4 bases and J gave up 1 base; unmatched junction bases: 10. CDR3 coding DNA: TGTGCCAGCAGCGCACTACTAGCGGTAGCTTCCTACGAGCAGTACTTC. Translated, it gives CASSALLAVASYEQYF.

The chain recombines TRBV9 with TRBJ1-1; D is uncertain. The CDR3 spans 15 residues. The V gene lost 0 bases and the J gene lost 4 bases, with 13 bases spanning the gap. Germline V gives CDR1 SGDLS, CDR2 YYNGEE. CDR3 loop: CASSVVPLMSTEAFF. The CDR3 coding sequence is TGTGCCAGCAGCGTAGTCCCTCTGATGAGCACTGAAGCTTTCTTT.

The gene calls are TRBV29-1 and TRBJ1-1; TRBD1 matches at 8 bases. V was clipped by 4 bases and J by 5 bases; unmatched bases: 9. This CDR3 is 14 amino acids long. CDR1 and CDR2 from the germline V gene are SQVTM and ANQGSEA. The CDR3 sequence: CSVVRQGLETEAFF. For the CDR3, the DNA is TGCAGCGTTGTCCGACAGGGGTTGGAAACTGAAGCTTTCTTT. The full variable domain, its missing parts supplied by reference TRBV29-1 and TRBJ1-1, is SAVISQKPSRDICQRGTSLTIQCQVDSQVTMMFWYRQQPGQSLTLIATANQGSEATYESGFVIDKFPISRPNLTFSTLTVSNMSPEDSSIYLCSVVRQGLETEAFFGQGTRLTVV.

This clonotype has ten or more counts. The gene calls are TRBV20-1 and TRBJ1-2; D unclear. Germline V gene sequence: CDR1 DFQATT, CDR2 SNEGSKA (reference sequence). V gave up 7 bases and J gave up 8 bases, with 8 bases separating them. The CDR3 is 9 amino acids. Here the CDR3 DNA reads TGCAGTGTAGGCCGCGGCTACACCTTC. It codes for CSVGRGYTF.

In this sample, this clonotype turned up a few times. V gene TRBV12-3 or TRBV12-4 combines with J gene TRBJ1-5; no clear D. The CDR3 covers 15 residues. The germline V and J ends were trimmed by 5 bases and 0 bases, with 11 bases remaining between them. CDR3 in amino acids: CASSPPNNSNQPQHF. DNA of the CDR3: TGTGCCAGCAGTCCCCCTAATAATAGCAATCAGCCCCAGCATTTT.

This clonotype was picked up many times. The CDR3 DNA is TGTGCCAGCAGTTCGACCTGGACTAGCGGAGAGACCCAGTACTTC. Protein sequence: CASSSTWTSGETQYF. The chain uses TRBV27 and TRBJ2-5; 10 bases agree with TRBD2. Looked up from germline, CDR1 is MNHEY and CDR2 is SMNVEV (reference sequence). This CDR3 has 15 residues. Trimming at V came to 4 bases and at J to 4 bases, leaving 6 bases not matched to a gene.

CDR3 loop: CASGTGRTEAFF. The CDR3 DNA sequence: TGTGCCAGCGGAACAGGGCGCACTGAAGCTTTCTTT. This chain uses TRBV2 with TRBJ1-1; D perhaps matches TRBD1 (6 bases). Germline V gene lookup returns CDR1 SNHLY and CDR2 FYNNEI. The CDR3 spans 12 residues. Trimming cost V 8 bases and J 4 bases, with 11 bases left between them.

The chain uses TRBV5-8 and TRBJ2-7, with D uncertain. The J call could be wrong; TRBJ2-1 is a better fit for the DNA end. Germline V CDR1 and CDR2: SGHTS, YDEGEE. This CDR3 spans 11 amino acids. As DNA, the CDR3 is TGTGCCAGCAGCCTGACCACGGAGCAGTTCTTC. Its protein product is CASSLTTEQFF.

The CDR3 reads CSVIQGEGQPQHF. CDR3 DNA: TGCAGCGTAATACAGGGGGAAGGTCAGCCCCAGCATTTT. The chain links TRBV29-1 to TRBJ1-5; TRBD1 aligns across 8 bases. V lost 6 bases, J lost 6 bases, and 7 bases stayed unmatched. Per germline, CDR1 SQVTM and CDR2 ANQGSEA. The CDR3 loop spans 13 amino acids.

Of note for this clonotype: No conserved phenylalanine or tryptophan ends this CDR3, so it is likely a read error. In DNA form, the CDR3 reads TGTGCCAGCAGTCCAGGACAGCCATCCTTGTTCGATGGCTACACCTCC. This codes for CASSPGQPSLFDGYTS. The chain combines TRBV6-2 or TRBV6-3 with TRBJ1-2; D is possibly TRBD1 (6 bases). V was clipped by 5 bases and J by 6 bases, with 22 bases between them. The CDR3 loop spans 16 amino acids. Germline CDR1 MNHEY, CDR2 SVGEGT.

The chain is built from TRBV29-1 and TRBJ1-1, with D perhaps matching TRBD1 (6 bases). Germline values: CDR1 SQVTM, CDR2 ANQGSEA. The CDR3 consists of 11 residues. The V and J ends lost 8 bases and 9 bases respectively, with 16 bases between them. In DNA form, the CDR3 reads TGCAGCTTAGATCCGGGGGCTCAAGCTTTCTTT. It yields the protein CSLDPGAQAFF.

The chain couples TRBV20-1 to TRBJ2-7; 13 nucleotides align to TRBD2. The germline V gene encodes CDR1 DFQATT and CDR2 SNEGSKA (reference sequence). With V trimmed by 3 bases and J by 7 bases, 9 bases remained unmatched. This CDR3 region has 15 residues. CDR3 sequence (DNA): TGCAGTGCTAGTTTAGGGACTAGCGGGGAGAGAGAGCAGTACTTC. Translating gives CSASLGTSGEREQYF.

This clonotype has just a few counts. V usage is TRBV19 and J usage is TRBJ1-1; D remains unclear. The germline gives CDR1 LNHDA, CDR2 SQIVND (reference sequence). Trimming shortened V by 1 base and J by 7 bases, and 13 bases separated the two germline ends. The CDR3 runs to 14 residues. DNA for the CDR3: TGTGCCAGTAGTATAGCTCGAGGTAACGGTGAAGCTTTCTTT. Its protein product is CASSIARGNGEAFF.

This rearrangement joins TRBV6-5 to TRBJ2-7; D is undetermined. The V and J ends lost 6 bases and 3 bases respectively, with 21 bases between them. The CDR3 is made up of 16 amino acids. Germline CDR1 is MNHEY and CDR2 is SVGAGI. The CDR3 DNA is TGTGCCAGCAGGGCGGCTTCTACCACATTTCTCTACGAGCAGTACTTC. Translating gives CASRAASTTFLYEQYF.

This chain links TRBV7-2 with TRBJ2-2, with D possibly matching TRBD2 (6 bases). V was shortened by 5 bases and J by 8 bases, with 18 bases between the two germline ends. This CDR3 spans 15 amino acids. In germline, CDR1 is SGHTA, CDR2 FQGNSA. The CDR3 nucleotides are TGTGCCAGCAGCCCATATTCGGCGGGGAGTGGGGAGCTGTTTTTT. Translation gives CASSPYSAGSGELFF.

This clonotype was recorded a few times. The chain links TRBV7-3 to TRBJ1-1; D remains ambiguous. Germline V gives CDR1 SGHTA, CDR2 FQGTGA. CDR3 length: 11 residues. The V gene lost 1 base and the J gene lost 11 bases, with 8 bases spanning the gap. The CDR3 region is CASSLSDRAFF. The CDR3 DNA follows: TGTGCCAGCAGCTTAAGCGATAGGGCTTTCTTT. The whole variable domain, remainder taken from reference TRBV7-3 and TRBJ1-1, is GAGVSQTPSNKVTEKGKYVELRCDPISGHTALYWYRQSLGQGPEFLIYFQGTGAADDSGLPNDRFFAVRPEGSVSTLKIQRTERGDSAVYLCASSLSDRAFFGQGTRLTVV.

A word on this clonotype: A single base separates this from a much larger clone, so it may be a read error. No conserved phenylalanine or tryptophan is present at the end of the CDR3, so a read error is the likely explanation. J is TRBJ1-1 and V is TRBV10-1; D possibly corresponds to TRBD1 (5 bases). The CDR3 totals 14 residues. V lost 3 bases, J lost 6 bases, and 14 bases lay in between. Per the germline V gene, CDR1 is WNHNN and CDR2 is SYGVQD (reference sequence). CDR3 sequence: CASSDPGLNSEAFL. The CDR3 DNA reads as TGCGCCAGCAGTGATCCAGGGTTAAACTCTGAAGCTTTCCTT.

The rearrangement joins TRBV28 to TRBJ1-1; tentatively, D is TRBD1 (6 bases). Trimming cost V 5 bases and J 5 bases, with 15 bases left between them. Per germline, CDR1 MDHEN and CDR2 SYDVKM. The CDR3 is made up of 14 amino acids. Written as DNA, the CDR3 is TGTGCCAGCAGTCTTTGGGGGCGGGATACTGAAGCTTTCTTT. It yields the protein CASSLWGRDTEAFF.

The chain has TRBV20-1 and TRBJ2-1, with 10 positions matching TRBD2. The CDR3 totals 18 residues. V gave up 0 bases and J gave up 10 bases; unmatched junction bases: 18. The germline V gene has CDR1 DFQATT and CDR2 SNEGSKA (reference sequence). Here the CDR3 reads CSARDRHGLGTSVIEQFF. CDR3 in DNA: TGCAGTGCTAGAGATCGCCACGGTTTGGGGACTAGCGTCATCGAGCAGTTCTTC.